Each of the 27 T cell receptor beta chains below was sequenced from the same sample in a study of OX40 agonist ivuxolimab in advanced cancers. TCRdb's table, derived via immunoSEQ multiplex PCR, lists solely in-frame clones and lacks some. The sample shows 39,000 or so clones, 87% of them seen only once. The material sequenced was CD4+ or CD8+ T cells sorted from blood, taken in a trial of the OX40 agonist ivuxolimab. These receptors originate from an adult with an advanced solid tumor such as melanoma, head and neck, liver or kidney cancer.

This clone was recorded only once. The J gene is TRBJ1-6, the V gene TRBV2, with D maybe TRBD1 (6 bases). From germline, CDR1 is SNHLY and CDR2 FYNNEI. The CDR3 is made up of 14 amino acids. Trimming stripped 6 bases from V and 9 bases from J, with 15 bases between. CDR3 nucleotides: TGTGCCAGCAGCCTACAGGGTTCTGCTTCACCCCTCCACTTT. This gives the protein CASSLQGSASPLHF.

CDR3 coding DNA: TGTGCCAGCAGCTTTTCAGGGCGTGAGACCCAGTACTTC. Protein: CASSFSGRETQYF. The chain combines TRBV7-9 with TRBJ2-5; D may be TRBD1 (5 bases). CDR3 size: 13 residues. The germline V gene encodes CDR1 SEHNR and CDR2 FQNEAQ (reference sequence). The V and J ends lost 3 bases and 5 bases respectively, with 10 bases between them.

Only a few counts were recorded for this clone. V gene TRBV10-3 combines with J gene TRBJ1-4, with D uncertain. The germline V gene has CDR1 ENHRY and CDR2 SYGVKD. The length of the CDR3 is 15 residues. Trimming shortened V by 0 bases and J by 4 bases, and 9 bases separated the two germline ends. As DNA, the CDR3 is TGTGCCATCAGTGAGTCGGAACGGCATAATGAAAAACTGTTTTTT. Translating it yields CAISESERHNEKLFF.

The DNA of the CDR3 is TGTGCCAGCGGAACCCGGGAGCCAATCTATGGCTACACCTTC. The encoded protein is CASGTREPIYGYTF. The chain combines TRBV2 with TRBJ1-2; D not certain. Germline V CDR1 and CDR2: SNHLY, FYNNEI. With 8 bases removed from V and 4 bases from J, the gap between germline ends came to 17 bases. This CDR3 has 14 residues.

The chain combines TRBV25-1 with TRBJ2-5; TRBD2 aligns across 10 bases. This CDR3 comprises 15 residues. Per germline, CDR1 MGHDK and CDR2 SYGVNS. The ends lost 6 bases at V and 1 base at J; junction bases unmatched: 5. The CDR3 nucleotides are TGTGCCAGCAGCCCCAGCGGGGGGGGCCAAGAGACCCAGTACTTC. Encoded protein: CASSPSGGGQETQYF. The whole variable domain, filled in from reference TRBV25-1 and TRBJ2-5, reads EADIYQTPRYLVIGTGKKITLECSQTMGHDKMYWYQQDPGMELHLIHYSYGVNSTEKGDLSSESTVSRIRTEHFPLTLESARPSHTSQYLCASSPSGGGQETQYFGPGTRLLVL.

The chain combines TRBV11-3 with TRBJ2-3, with D maybe TRBD2 (6 bases). The germline V and J ends were trimmed by 5 bases and 0 bases, with 12 bases remaining between them. The CDR3 consists of 15 residues. Germline values: CDR1 SGHNT, CDR2 YENEEA. The CDR3 loop is CASSLTGTSTDTQYF. CDR3 in DNA: TGTGCCAGCAGCCTCACCGGGACTAGCACAGATACGCAGTATTTT.

This clone was recorded only once. J is TRBJ1-5 and V is TRBV6-4; unclear D gene. The germline V and J ends were trimmed by 6 bases and 0 bases, with 9 bases remaining between them. CDR3 length equals 14 residues. Looked up from germline, CDR1 is MRHNA and CDR2 is SNTAGT. The CDR3 sequence is CASRAAGSNQPQHF. For the CDR3, the DNA is TGTGCCAGCAGGGCGGCCGGTAGCAATCAGCCCCAGCATTTT.

The genes are TRBV19 and TRBJ1-1; D is ambiguous. CDR1 is LNHDA and CDR2 is SQIVND in the germline V gene (reference sequence). CDR3 length: 14 residues. V gave up 6 bases and J gave up 2 bases, with 13 bases separating them. The CDR3 bases are TGTGCCAGTAGCCCGACCGAGGGAAACACTGAAGCTTTCTTT. Translation gives CASSPTEGNTEAFF.

This rearrangement joins TRBV7-6 to TRBJ2-7; possibly TRBD1 or TRBD2 for D (5 bases each). Trimming shortened V by 1 base and J by 0 bases, and 16 bases separated the two germline ends. The CDR3 loop spans 17 amino acids. The germline V gene encodes CDR1 SGHVS and CDR2 FNYEAQ. The CDR3 DNA follows: TGTGCCAGCAGCTTAGGGTGGGGCGGACGGGACTCCTACGAGCAGTACTTC. Translation gives CASSLGWGGRDSYEQYF.

This clone has a single count. The chain is built from TRBV2 and TRBJ1-4; 8 bases map to TRBD1. The V segment lost 6 bases and the J segment 6 bases; nucleotides outside the gene matches: 6. The CDR3 totals 14 residues. Germline V CDR1 and CDR2: SNHLY, FYNNEI. The CDR3 loop reads CASSPRGLDEKLFF. In nucleotides, the CDR3 is TGTGCCAGCAGCCCCAGGGGGCTGGATGAAAAACTGTTTTTT.

This clone was seen only a few times. V is TRBV18 and J is TRBJ1-5, with TRBD1 identical over 7 bases. The CDR3 consists of 15 residues. Germline V gene sequence: CDR1 KGHSH, CDR2 LQKENI. The trim removed 3 bases at V and 0 bases at J, leaving 2 bases unmatched. The chain's CDR3 is CASSPDRVSNQPQHF. The CDR3 DNA reads as TGTGCCAGCTCACCTGACAGGGTTAGCAATCAGCCCCAGCATTTT. Supplemented by reference TRBV18 and TRBJ1-5, the full variable domain reads NAGVMQNPRHLVRRRGQEARLRCSPMKGHSHVYWYRQLPEEGLKFMVYLQKENIIDESGMPKERFSAEFPKEGPSILRIQQVVRGDSAAYFCASSPDRVSNQPQHFGDGTRLSIL.

The chain links TRBV6-7 to TRBJ1-1; the D is unclear. TRBV6-7 is treated as an ORF (open reading frame) with a function not yet certain. The CDR3 covers 17 residues. V shed 6 bases and J shed 5 bases, with 25 bases lying between them. CDR3: CASRGSGRAPRGTEAFF. The CDR3 region has the DNA TGTGCCAGCAGAGGGTCAGGTCGGGCTCCCCGGGGAACTGAAGCTTTCTTT.

The chain is built from TRBV7-9 and TRBJ2-1; D uncertain. Trimming removed 4 bases at V and 4 bases at J, with 20 bases between. Germline CDR1 is SEHNR and CDR2 is FQNEAQ (reference sequence). This CDR3 contains 17 residues. The CDR3 protein is CASSSIPPDGRYNEQFF. The CDR3 DNA sequence: TGTGCCAGCAGCTCCATCCCACCGGACGGGCGGTACAATGAGCAGTTCTTC.

As DNA, the CDR3 is TGTGCCAGCAGTCCCGGAACGGCCACTGAAGCTTTCTTT. Protein product: CASSPGTATEAFF. This chain connects TRBV6-5 to TRBJ1-1, with unresolved D. The CDR3 is 13 residues long. Germline-derived CDR1 and CDR2 are MNHEY and SVGAGI. V lost 5 bases, J lost 4 bases, and 11 bases lay in between.

The chain is built from TRBV7-3 and TRBJ1-3, with D unclear. CDR3 length equals 14 residues. V lost 3 bases to trimming and J lost 2 bases, with 8 bases between them. CDR1 and CDR2 (germline): SGHTA, FQGTGA. DNA for the CDR3: TGTGCCAGCAGCTTGGGGAGAACTGGAAACACCATATATTTT. Residues: CASSLGRTGNTIYF.

This clone has just a few counts. J is TRBJ1-6 and V is TRBV23-1; 7 nucleotides agree with TRBD1. TRBV23-1 qualifies as an ORF whose function is uncertain. J was trimmed by 7 bases and V by 4 bases; bases with no gene match: 10. The CDR3 has 16 residues. CDR3: CASSPSDRVGNSPLHF. The CDR3 coding sequence is TGCGCCAGCAGTCCTTCAGACAGGGTCGGGAATTCACCCCTCCACTTT.

The CDR3 bases are TGTGCCAGCAGTTCCAGTTTTGGGGACCGCTACAATGAGCAGTTCTTC. Translated: CASSSSFGDRYNEQFF. The chain carries TRBV28 and TRBJ2-1, with D possibly being TRBD1 or TRBD2 (5 bases each). This CDR3 region has 16 residues. Germline V gene lookup returns CDR1 MDHEN and CDR2 SYDVKM. The V end lost 4 bases, the J end lost 3 bases, and 16 bases lay between the germline ends. The variable domain in full, with the rest retrieved from reference TRBV28 and TRBJ2-1, is DVKVTQSSRYLVKRTGEKVFLECVQDMDHENMFWYRQDPGLGLRLIYFSYDVKMKEKGDIPEGYSVSREKKERFSLILESASTNQTSMYLCASSSSFGDRYNEQFFGPGTRLTVL.

The genes are TRBV28 and TRBJ1-5; D is unclear. Between the trimmed V and J ends, which lost 3 bases and 6 bases, there was a span of 15 bases. Germline CDR1 and CDR2: MDHEN and SYDVKM. The CDR3 spans 15 residues. CDR3 sequence reads: CASSFAGFISQPQHF. The DNA for the CDR3 is TGTGCCAGCAGTTTTGCGGGGTTTATAAGTCAGCCCCAGCATTTT. Combining the CDR3 with reference TRBV28 and TRBJ1-5 gives the whole variable domain DVKVTQSSRYLVKRTGEKVFLECVQDMDHENMFWYRQDPGLGLRLIYFSYDVKMKEKGDIPEGYSVSREKKERFSLILESASTNQTSMYLCASSFAGFISQPQHFGDGTRLSIL.

This clone was counted once. The V call is TRBV9, the J call TRBJ2-5; D unclear. The V and J ends lost 4 bases and 5 bases respectively, with 12 bases between them. There are 13 residues in the CDR3. Germline V gene lookup returns CDR1 SGDLS and CDR2 YYNGEE. DNA for the CDR3: TGTGCCAGCAGCCCAGACATTCTCGAGACCCAGTACTTC. Translated, it gives CASSPDILETQYF. Full variable domain (remainder filled in from reference TRBV9 and TRBJ2-5): DSGVTQTPKHLITATGQRVTLRCSPRSGDLSVYWYQQSLDQGLQFLIQYYNGEERAKGNILERFSAQQFPDLHSELNLSSLELGDSALYFCASSPDILETQYFGPGTRLLVL.

CDR3 bases: TGTGCCAGCAGCTACGACAGGGGCAACGAAAAACTGTTTTTT. Its translation is CASSYDRGNEKLFF. J is TRBJ1-4 and V is TRBV7-2; 8 bases match TRBD1. Germline-derived CDR1 and CDR2 are SGHTA and FQGNSA. The ends lost 4 bases at V and 8 bases at J; junction bases unmatched: 6. There are 14 residues in the CDR3.

The chain recombines TRBV7-6 with TRBJ2-5; possibly TRBD2 for D (5 bases). This CDR3 has 15 amino acids. Per the germline V gene, CDR1 is SGHVS and CDR2 is FNYEAQ. Deletions cut 7 bases from V and 4 bases from J, with 19 bases between. The CDR3 nucleotides read TGTGCCAGCACCAGAGGAGGTAGCGTTGTAGAGACCCAGTACTTC. Protein product: CASTRGGSVVETQYF.

The chain carries TRBV13 and TRBJ2-7, with TRBD2 matching over 15 bases. Germline CDR1 is PRHDT and CDR2 is FYEKMQ (reference sequence). V lost 0 bases and J lost 7; bases outside the gene matches: 7. This CDR3 is built from 17 residues. In nucleotides, the CDR3 is TGTGCCAGCAGCTTAGGCCTAAAGGGGACTAGCGGGAGGGAGCAGTACTTC. Translating it yields CASSLGLKGTSGREQYF.

This chain connects TRBV28 to TRBJ1-1; D unresolved. V was pared by 8 bases and J by 1 base, with 11 bases between. This CDR3 spans 13 amino acids. Germline V gene data show CDR1 as MDHEN and CDR2 as SYDVKM. The CDR3 DNA reads as TGTGCCAGCGGGGTACCAAAGAACACTGAAGCTTTCTTT. This translates into CASGVPKNTEAFF.

The rearrangement links TRBV5-4 to TRBJ2-7, with TRBD1 identical over 7 bases. Germline trimming cut 0 bases from V and 3 bases from J; bases unmatched to any gene: 6. Germline-derived CDR1 and CDR2 are SGHNT and YYREEE (reference sequence). This CDR3 spans 15 amino acids. CDR3 sequence reads: CASSLGQGRGYEQYF. In DNA form, the CDR3 reads TGTGCCAGCAGCTTGGGACAGGGAAGGGGCTACGAGCAGTACTTC.

In DNA, the CDR3 is TGTGCCACCCAGCGCCAGGGTGAAGGCTACACCTTC. Its translation: CATQRQGEGYTF. V usage is TRBV6-1 and J usage is TRBJ1-2; D might be TRBD1 (5 bases). Germline-derived CDR1 and CDR2 are MNHNS and SASEGT. CDR3 length equals 12 residues. Trimming cost V 10 bases and J 8 bases, with 17 bases left between them.

The chain employs TRBV6-5 and TRBJ2-3; TRBD2 is a possible D gene (6 bases). CDR1 and CDR2 (germline): MNHEY, SVGAGI. The V end was cut by 6 bases, the J end by 6 bases, with 16 bases between. This CDR3 has 14 amino acids. The CDR3 DNA sequence: TGTGCCAGCAGCGGGACTCCGCGAGGGGATACGCAGTATTTT. This encodes CASSGTPRGDTQYF.

The genes are TRBV5-1 and TRBJ1-2; D unclear. The CDR3 is made up of 14 amino acids. V lost 1 base and J lost 0, with 7 bases in between. Germline CDR1 SGHRS, CDR2 YFSETQ. The CDR3 DNA follows: TGCGCCAGCAGCTTGAACCACGCTAACTATGGCTACACCTTC. Encoded protein: CASSLNHANYGYTF.